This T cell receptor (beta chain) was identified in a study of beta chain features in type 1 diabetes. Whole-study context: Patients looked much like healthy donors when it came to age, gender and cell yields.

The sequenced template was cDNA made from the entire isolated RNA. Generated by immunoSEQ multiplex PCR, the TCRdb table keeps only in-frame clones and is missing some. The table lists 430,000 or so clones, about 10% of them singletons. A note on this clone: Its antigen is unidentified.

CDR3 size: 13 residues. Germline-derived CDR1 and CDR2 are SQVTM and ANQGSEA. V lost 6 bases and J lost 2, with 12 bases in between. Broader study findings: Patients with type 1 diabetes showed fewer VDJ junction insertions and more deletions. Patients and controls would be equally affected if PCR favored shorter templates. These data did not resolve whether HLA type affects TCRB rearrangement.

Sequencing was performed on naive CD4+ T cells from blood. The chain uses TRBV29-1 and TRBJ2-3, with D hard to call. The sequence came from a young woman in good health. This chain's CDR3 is CSVRSAPTDTQYF. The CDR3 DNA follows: TGCAGCGTCCGGTCCGCACCCACAGATACGCAGTATTTT.